This TCR beta chain was recovered during a study of shared clonotypes between healthy human individuals. CDR3 length equals 15 residues. The V gene's germline CDR1 is SGHNT and CDR2 YYREEE (reference sequence). V gave up 4 bases and J gave up 6 bases, with 20 bases separating them. Only in-frame clones appear in the TCRdb table, and some are missing; sequencing was by immunoSEQ multiplex PCR. Of over a million clones in the sample, about 96% were seen once. The source material was naive CD4+ T cells sorted from blood. Subset specified: CD45RA+ positively selected. This clonotype was obtained from a man aged 25 to 45 in good health. The chain joins TRBV5-4 to TRBJ2-7, with a tentative D call TRBD2 (6 bases). The CDR3 DNA reads TGTGCCAGCAGCACGGGGGACGGCTTCCCCAGCGAGCAGTACTTC. This codes for CASSTGDGFPSEQYF. The whole variable domain, filled in from reference TRBV5-4 and TRBJ2-7, reads ETGVTQSPTHLIKTRGQQVTLRCSSQSGHNTVSWYQQALGQGPQFIFQYYREEENGRGNFPPRFSGLQFPNYSSELNVNALELDDSALYLCASSTGDGFPSEQYFGPGTRLTVT.